This T cell receptor (beta chain) appears in the sequencing data of a study of tumour-infiltrating T cells in Burkitt lymphoma. Study in general: Productive clonality predicted overall and progression-free survival.

Data came from immunoSEQ multiplex PCR; TCRdb stores just in-frame clones and leaves some out. The table lists thousands of clones, less than 20% of them singletons. The CDR3 runs to 15 residues. Per the germline V gene, CDR1 is SNHLY and CDR2 is FYNNEI. V was clipped by 6 bases and J by 0 bases; unmatched bases: 4. The J gene is TRBJ2-7, the V gene TRBV2; 11 positions match TRBD2. The sample taken for sequencing was tumor tissue. This receptor was obtained from a human donor with diffuse large B-cell lymphoma. CDR3 sequence (DNA): TGTGCCAGCAGAAAGGGACTAGCGGACTCCTACGAGCAGTACTTC. Protein: CASRKGLADSYEQYF.